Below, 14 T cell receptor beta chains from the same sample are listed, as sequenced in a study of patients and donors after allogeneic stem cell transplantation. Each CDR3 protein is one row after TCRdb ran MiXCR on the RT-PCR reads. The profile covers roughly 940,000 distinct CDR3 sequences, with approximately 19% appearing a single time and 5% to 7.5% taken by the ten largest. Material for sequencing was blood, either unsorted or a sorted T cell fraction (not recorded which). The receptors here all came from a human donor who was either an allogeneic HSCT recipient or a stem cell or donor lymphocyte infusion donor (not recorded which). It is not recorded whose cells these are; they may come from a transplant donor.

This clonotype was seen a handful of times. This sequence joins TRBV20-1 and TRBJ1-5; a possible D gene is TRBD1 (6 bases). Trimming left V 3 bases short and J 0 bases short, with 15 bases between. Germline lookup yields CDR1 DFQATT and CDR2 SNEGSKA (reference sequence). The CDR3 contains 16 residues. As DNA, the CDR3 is TGCAGTGCTAGCCATCGAGGGGGGAATAGCAATCAGCCCCAGCATTTT. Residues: CSASHRGGNSNQPQHF.

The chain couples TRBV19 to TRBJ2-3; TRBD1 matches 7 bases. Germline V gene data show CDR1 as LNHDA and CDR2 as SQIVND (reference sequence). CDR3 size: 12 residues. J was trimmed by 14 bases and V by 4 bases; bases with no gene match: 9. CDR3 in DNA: TGTGCCAGTAGTAAAAGAGGGGACAGTTTGTATTTT. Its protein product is CASSKRGDSLYF.

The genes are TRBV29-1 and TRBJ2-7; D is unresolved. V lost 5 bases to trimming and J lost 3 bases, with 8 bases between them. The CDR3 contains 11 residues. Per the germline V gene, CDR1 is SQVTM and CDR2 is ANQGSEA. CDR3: CSVWWGYEQYF. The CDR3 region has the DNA TGCAGCGTTTGGTGGGGCTACGAGCAGTACTTC.

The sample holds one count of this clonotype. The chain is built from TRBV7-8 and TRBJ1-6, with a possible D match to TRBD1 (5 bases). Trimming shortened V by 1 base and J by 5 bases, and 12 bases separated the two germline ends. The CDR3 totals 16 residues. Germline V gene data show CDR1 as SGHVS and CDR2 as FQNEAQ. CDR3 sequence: CASSLEAGRHNSPLHF. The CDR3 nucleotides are TGTGCCAGCAGCTTAGAAGCAGGGAGGCATAATTCACCCCTCCACTTT.

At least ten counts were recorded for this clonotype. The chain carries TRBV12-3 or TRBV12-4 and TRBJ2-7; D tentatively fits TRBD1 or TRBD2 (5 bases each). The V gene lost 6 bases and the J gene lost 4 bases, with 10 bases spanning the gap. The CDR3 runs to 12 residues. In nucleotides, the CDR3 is TGTGCCAGCAGCTTTGGGGGTTACGAGCAGTACTTC. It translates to CASSFGGYEQYF.

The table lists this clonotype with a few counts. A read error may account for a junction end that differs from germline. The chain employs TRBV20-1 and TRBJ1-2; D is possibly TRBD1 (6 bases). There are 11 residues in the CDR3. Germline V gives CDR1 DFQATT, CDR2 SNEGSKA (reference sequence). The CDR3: CSANPGTKLSF. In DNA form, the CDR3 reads TGCAGTGCAAATCCCGGGACAAAACTTTCCTTC.

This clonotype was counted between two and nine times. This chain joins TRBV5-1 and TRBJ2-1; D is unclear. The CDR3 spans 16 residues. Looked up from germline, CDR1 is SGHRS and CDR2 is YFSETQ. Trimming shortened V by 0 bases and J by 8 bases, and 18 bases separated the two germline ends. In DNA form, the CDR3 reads TGCGCCAGCAGCTTGGGGCAGGTTCTGGGTAATGATGAGCAGTTCTTC. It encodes CASSLGQVLGNDEQFF.

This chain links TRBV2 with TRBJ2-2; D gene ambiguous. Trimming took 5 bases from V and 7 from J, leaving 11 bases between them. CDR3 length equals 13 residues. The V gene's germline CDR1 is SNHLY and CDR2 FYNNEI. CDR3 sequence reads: CASSPSGLGELFF. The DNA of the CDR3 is TGTGCCAGCAGTCCTTCTGGTCTCGGGGAGCTGTTTTTT.

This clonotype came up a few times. The CDR3 DNA follows: TGCAGTGCTAGAGGGGACGTGTACGAGCAGTACTTC. It yields the protein CSARGDVYEQYF. The chain is built from TRBV20-1 and TRBJ2-7; D tentatively reads TRBD1 or TRBD2 (5 bases each). The CDR3 runs to 12 residues. CDR1 is DFQATT and CDR2 is SNEGSKA in the germline V gene (reference sequence). V was clipped by 1 base and J by 4 bases, with 8 bases between them.

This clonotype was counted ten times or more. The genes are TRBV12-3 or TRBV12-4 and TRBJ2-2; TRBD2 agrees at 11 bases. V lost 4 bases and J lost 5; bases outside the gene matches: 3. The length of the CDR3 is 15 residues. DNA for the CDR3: TGTGCCAGCAGTTCCCTAGCGGGGGGAACCGGGGAGCTGTTTTTT. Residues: CASSSLAGGTGELFF.

The CDR3 nucleotides are TGTGCCAGCAGCCAAGTTTCAAAGCGGTTCACAGATACGCAGTATTTT. Amino acid sequence: CASSQVSKRFTDTQYF. The chain is built from TRBV14 and TRBJ2-3; TRBD2 might be the D (5 bases). Germline CDR1 SGHDN, CDR2 FVKESK. Trimming cost V 1 base and J 2 bases, with 13 bases left between them. CDR3 length equals 16 residues.

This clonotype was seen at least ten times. The CDR3 DNA reads TGTGCCAGCACCCAAGACATATCCTACGAGCAGTACTTC. Translated: CASTQDISYEQYF. The chain couples TRBV11-2 to TRBJ2-7; D gene uncertain. Trimming shortened V by 7 bases and J by 1 base, and 11 bases separated the two germline ends. The germline V gene has CDR1 SGHAT and CDR2 FQNNGV. The CDR3 totals 13 residues.

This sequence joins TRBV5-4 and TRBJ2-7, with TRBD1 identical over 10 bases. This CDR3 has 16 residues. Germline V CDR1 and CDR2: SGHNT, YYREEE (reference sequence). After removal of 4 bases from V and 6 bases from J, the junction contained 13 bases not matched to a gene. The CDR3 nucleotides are TGTGCCAGCAGCCCGAAGCGTCCCGGGACAGGGGTCGAGCAGTACTTC. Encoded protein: CASSPKRPGTGVEQYF.

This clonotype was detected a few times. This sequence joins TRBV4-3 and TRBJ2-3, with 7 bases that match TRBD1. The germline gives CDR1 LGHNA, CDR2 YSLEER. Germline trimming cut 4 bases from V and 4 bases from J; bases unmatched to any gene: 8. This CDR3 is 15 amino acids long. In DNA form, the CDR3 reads TGCGCCAGCAGCCCTACAGGGGAACGGGCAGATACGCAGTATTTT. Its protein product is CASSPTGERADTQYF.